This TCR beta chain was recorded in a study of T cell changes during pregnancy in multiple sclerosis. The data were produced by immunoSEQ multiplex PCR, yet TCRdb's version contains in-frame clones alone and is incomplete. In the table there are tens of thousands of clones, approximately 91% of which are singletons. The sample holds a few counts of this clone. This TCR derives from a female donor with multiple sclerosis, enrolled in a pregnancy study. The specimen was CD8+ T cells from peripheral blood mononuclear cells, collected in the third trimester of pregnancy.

The CDR3 bases are TGTGCCAGCAGCTCGTATGGACTAGCGGGAGATCTTTTATACGAGCAGTACTTC. Translated, it gives CASSSYGLAGDLLYEQYF. The gene calls are TRBV7-9 and TRBJ2-7; TRBD2 matches at 13 bases. Germline V CDR1 and CDR2: SEHNR, FQNEAQ (reference sequence). Germline trimming cut 4 bases from V and 4 bases from J; bases unmatched to any gene: 13. The length of the CDR3 is 18 residues.